This T cell receptor (beta chain) was sequenced during a study of STAT5B mutations in CD4+ large granular lymphocyte leukemia. Study results and limitations: Patient CD4-sorted repertoires looked more clonal than healthy CD4+ repertoires, even without putative leukemic clones. Data were not HLA-matched across samples.

The V end lost 0 bases, the J end lost 0 bases, and 12 bases lay between the germline ends. The germline V gene has CDR1 SEHNR and CDR2 FQNEAQ (reference sequence). CDR3 size: 17 residues. This table comes from immunoSEQ multiplex PCR, and its TCRdb copy is limited to in-frame clones, with some not included. The sample lists 25,000 to 35,000 clones; nearly 80% were seen once. Concerning this clone itself: Its antigen is not identified.

The sequence was obtained from a human donor in good health. Sequenced material: CD4+ T cells from blood buffy coats. The rearrangement links TRBV7-9 to TRBJ1-3; a weak D match, TRBD1 (6 bases). The chain's CDR3 is CASSLAGATDSGNTIYF. The CDR3 bases are TGTGCCAGCAGCTTAGCGGGGGCAACAGACTCTGGAAACACCATATATTTT.